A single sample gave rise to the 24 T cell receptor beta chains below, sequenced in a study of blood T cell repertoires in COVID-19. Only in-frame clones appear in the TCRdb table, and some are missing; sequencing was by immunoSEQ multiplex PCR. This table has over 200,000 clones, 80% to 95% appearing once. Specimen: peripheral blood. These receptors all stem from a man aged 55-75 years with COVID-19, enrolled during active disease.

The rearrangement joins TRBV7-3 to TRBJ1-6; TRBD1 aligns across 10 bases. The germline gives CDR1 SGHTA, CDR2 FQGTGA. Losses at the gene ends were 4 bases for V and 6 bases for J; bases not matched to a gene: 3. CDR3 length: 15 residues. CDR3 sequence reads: CASSYGTGVNSPLHF. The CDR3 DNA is TGTGCCAGCAGCTACGGGACAGGGGTTAATTCACCCCTCCACTTT. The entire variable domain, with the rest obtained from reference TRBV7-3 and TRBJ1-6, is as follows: GAGVSQTPSNKVTEKGKYVELRCDPISGHTALYWYRQSLGQGPEFLIYFQGTGAADDSGLPNDRFFAVRPEGSVSTLKIQRTERGDSAVYLCASSYGTGVNSPLHFGNGTRLTVT.

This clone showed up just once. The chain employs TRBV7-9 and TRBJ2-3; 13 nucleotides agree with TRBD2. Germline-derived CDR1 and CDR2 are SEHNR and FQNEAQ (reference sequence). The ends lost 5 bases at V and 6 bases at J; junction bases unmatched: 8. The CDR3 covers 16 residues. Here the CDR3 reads CASSPRTSGSSDTQYF. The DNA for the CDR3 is TGTGCCAGCAGCCCCCGGACTAGCGGGAGTTCGGATACGCAGTATTTT.

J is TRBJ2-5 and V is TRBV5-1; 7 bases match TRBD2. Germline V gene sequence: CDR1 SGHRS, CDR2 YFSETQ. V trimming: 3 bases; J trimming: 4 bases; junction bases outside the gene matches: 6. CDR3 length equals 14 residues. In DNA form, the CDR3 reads TGCGCCAGCAGCTCCCTAGCGGTGGGAGAGACCCAGTACTTC. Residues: CASSSLAVGETQYF.

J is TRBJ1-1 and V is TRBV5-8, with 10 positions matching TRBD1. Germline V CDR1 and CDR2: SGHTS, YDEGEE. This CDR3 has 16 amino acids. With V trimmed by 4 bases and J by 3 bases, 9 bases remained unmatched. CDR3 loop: CASSPGQGILDTEAFF. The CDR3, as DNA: TGTGCCAGCAGCCCGGGACAGGGGATTTTGGACACTGAAGCTTTCTTT.

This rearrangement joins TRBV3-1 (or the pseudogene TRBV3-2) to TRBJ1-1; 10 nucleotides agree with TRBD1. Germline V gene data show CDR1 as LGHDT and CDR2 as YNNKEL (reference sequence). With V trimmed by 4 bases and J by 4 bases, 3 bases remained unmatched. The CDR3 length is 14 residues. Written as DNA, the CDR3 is TGTGCCAGCAGCCCGGGACAGGGGAGCACTGAAGCTTTCTTT. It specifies CASSPGQGSTEAFF.

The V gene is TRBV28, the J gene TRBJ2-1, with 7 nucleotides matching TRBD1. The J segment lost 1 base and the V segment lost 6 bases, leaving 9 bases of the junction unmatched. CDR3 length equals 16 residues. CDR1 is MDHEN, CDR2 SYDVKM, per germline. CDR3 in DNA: TGTGCCAGCAGGGTCCCGACAGGGAAGTCCTACAATGAGCAGTTCTTC. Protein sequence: CASRVPTGKSYNEQFF.

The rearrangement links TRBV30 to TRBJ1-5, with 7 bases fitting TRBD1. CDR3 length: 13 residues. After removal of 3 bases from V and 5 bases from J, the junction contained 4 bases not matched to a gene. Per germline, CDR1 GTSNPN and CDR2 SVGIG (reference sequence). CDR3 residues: CAWRGQTYQPQHF. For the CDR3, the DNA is TGTGCCTGGAGGGGACAGACTTATCAGCCCCAGCATTTT.

In DNA, the CDR3 is TGCGCCAGCAGCTTGGCCGGCCAGGGGAGCTATGGCTACACCTTC. As protein: CASSLAGQGSYGYTF. The genes are TRBV5-1 and TRBJ1-2; TRBD1 is a possible D gene (6 bases). This CDR3 has 15 amino acids. Per the germline V gene, CDR1 is SGHRS and CDR2 is YFSETQ. Between the trimmed V and J ends, which lost 0 bases and 4 bases, there was a span of 13 bases. Drawing the rest from reference TRBV5-1 and TRBJ1-2, the complete variable domain is KAGVTQTPRYLIKTRGQQVTLSCSPISGHRSVSWYQQTPGQGLQFLFEYFSETQRNKGNFPGRFSGRQFSNSRSEMNVSTLELGDSALYLCASSLAGQGSYGYTFGSGTRLTVV.

The DNA of the CDR3 is TGCAGTGCTAGTATAAACGGGGGGGGCGGCAATGAGCAGTTCTTC. Translating it yields CSASINGGGGNEQFF. The chain has TRBV20-1 and TRBJ2-1; TRBD2 matches at 8 bases. The CDR3 extends over 15 amino acids. Germline V gene data show CDR1 as DFQATT and CDR2 as SNEGSKA (reference sequence). The J segment lost 6 bases and the V segment lost 3 bases, leaving 10 bases of the junction unmatched.

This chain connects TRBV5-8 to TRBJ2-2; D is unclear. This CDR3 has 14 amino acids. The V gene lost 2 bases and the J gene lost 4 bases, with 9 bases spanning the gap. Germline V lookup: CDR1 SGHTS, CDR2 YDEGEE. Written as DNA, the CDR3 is TGTGCCAGCAGCTTAGGAGCAATCACCGGGGAGCTGTTTTTT. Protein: CASSLGAITGELFF.

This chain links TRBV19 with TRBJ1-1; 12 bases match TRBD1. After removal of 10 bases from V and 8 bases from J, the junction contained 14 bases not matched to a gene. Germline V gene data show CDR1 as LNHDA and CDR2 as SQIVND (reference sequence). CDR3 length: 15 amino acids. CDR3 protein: CATARDRGPVKEAFF. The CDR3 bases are TGTGCCACCGCAAGGGACAGGGGGCCCGTTAAGGAAGCTTTCTTT.

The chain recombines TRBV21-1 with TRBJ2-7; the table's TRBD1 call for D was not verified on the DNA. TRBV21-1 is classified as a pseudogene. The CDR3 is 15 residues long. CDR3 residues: CASSKATDRTYEQYF. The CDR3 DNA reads TGTGCCAGCAGCAAAGCAACGGACAGAACCTACGAGCAGTACTTC.

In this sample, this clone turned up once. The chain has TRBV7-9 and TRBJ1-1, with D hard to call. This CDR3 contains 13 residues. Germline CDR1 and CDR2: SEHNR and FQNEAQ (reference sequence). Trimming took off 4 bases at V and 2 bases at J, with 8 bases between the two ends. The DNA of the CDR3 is TGTGCCAGCAGCTCCGAGCCAAACACTGAAGCTTTCTTT. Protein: CASSSEPNTEAFF.

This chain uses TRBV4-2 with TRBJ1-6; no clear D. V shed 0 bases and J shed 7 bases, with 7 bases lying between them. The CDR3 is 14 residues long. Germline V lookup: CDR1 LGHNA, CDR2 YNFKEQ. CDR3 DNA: TGTGCCAGCAGCCAAGACAGGTACAATTCACCCCTCCACTTT. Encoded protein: CASSQDRYNSPLHF.

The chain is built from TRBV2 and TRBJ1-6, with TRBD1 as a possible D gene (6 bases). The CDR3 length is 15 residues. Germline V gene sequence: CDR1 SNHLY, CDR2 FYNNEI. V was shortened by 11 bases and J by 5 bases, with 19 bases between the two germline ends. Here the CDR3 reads CAGRRGAMNNSPLHF. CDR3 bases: TGTGCCGGTCGACGGGGGGCGATGAATAATTCACCCCTCCACTTT.

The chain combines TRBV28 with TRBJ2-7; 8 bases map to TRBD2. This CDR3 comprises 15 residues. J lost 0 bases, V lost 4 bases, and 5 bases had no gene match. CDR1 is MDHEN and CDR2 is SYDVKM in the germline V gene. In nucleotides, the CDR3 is TGTGCCAGCAGTTCCACCGGGACTAGCTCCTACGAGCAGTACTTC. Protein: CASSSTGTSSYEQYF.

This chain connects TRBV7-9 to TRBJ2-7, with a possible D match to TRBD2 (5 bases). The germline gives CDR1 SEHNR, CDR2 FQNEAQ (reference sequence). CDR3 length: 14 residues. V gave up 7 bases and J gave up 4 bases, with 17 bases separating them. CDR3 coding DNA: TGTGCCAGCACCAGAGGGAGTAGTGCGTACGAGCAGTACTTC. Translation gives CASTRGSSAYEQYF.

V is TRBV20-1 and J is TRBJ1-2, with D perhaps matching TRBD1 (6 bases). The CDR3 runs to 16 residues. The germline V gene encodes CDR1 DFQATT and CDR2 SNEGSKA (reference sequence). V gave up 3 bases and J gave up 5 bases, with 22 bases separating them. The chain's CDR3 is CSASGSARGPPYGYTF. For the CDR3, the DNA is TGCAGTGCTAGTGGGTCGGCCAGGGGCCCCCCTTATGGCTACACCTTC.

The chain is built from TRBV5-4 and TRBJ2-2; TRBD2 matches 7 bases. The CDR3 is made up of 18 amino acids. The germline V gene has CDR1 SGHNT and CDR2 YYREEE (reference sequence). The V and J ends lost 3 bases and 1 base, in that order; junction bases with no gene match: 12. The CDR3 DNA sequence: TGTGCCAGCAGCTCGGGGGGTGCGGGGGAAATGAACACCGGGGAGCTGTTTTTT. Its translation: CASSSGGAGEMNTGELFF.

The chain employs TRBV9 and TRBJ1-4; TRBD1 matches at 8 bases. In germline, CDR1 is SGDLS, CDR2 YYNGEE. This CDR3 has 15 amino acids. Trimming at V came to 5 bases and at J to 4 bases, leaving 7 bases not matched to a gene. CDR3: CASSSGQGNNEKLFF. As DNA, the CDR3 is TGTGCCAGCAGTTCCGGACAGGGAAATAATGAAAAACTGTTTTTT.

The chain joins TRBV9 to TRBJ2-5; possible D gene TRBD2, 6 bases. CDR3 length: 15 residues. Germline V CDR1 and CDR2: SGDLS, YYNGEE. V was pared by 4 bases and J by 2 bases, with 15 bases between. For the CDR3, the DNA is TGTGCCAGCAGCCAGTTAGGACTAACTCAAGAGACCCAGTACTTC. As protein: CASSQLGLTQETQYF.

The CDR3 bases are TGTGCCAGCAGTTACACCAGCGGGGGGAAAAACATTCAGTACTTC. This translates into CASSYTSGGKNIQYF. The chain combines TRBV6-5 with TRBJ2-4; 9 bases are a match to TRBD2. With 2 bases clipped from V and 4 bases from J, the junction kept 3 bases outside the gene matches. Germline V gives CDR1 MNHEY, CDR2 SVGAGI. CDR3 length: 15 residues.

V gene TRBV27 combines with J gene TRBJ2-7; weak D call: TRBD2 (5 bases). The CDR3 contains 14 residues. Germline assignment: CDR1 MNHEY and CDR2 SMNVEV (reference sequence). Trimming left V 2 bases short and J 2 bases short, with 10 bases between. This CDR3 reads CASSLSGETYEQYF. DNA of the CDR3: TGTGCCAGCAGTTTAAGCGGAGAAACCTACGAGCAGTACTTC.

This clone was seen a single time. CDR3 DNA sequence: TGTGCCTGGAGTGCTCAAACAGGGGGCTTCTCTGAAGCTTTCTTT. Translated: CAWSAQTGGFSEAFF. The chain couples TRBV30 to TRBJ1-1; 9 bases agree with TRBD1. Trimming cost V 1 base and J 6 bases; bases outside gene matches: 9. Germline V gives CDR1 GTSNPN, CDR2 SVGIG (reference sequence). This CDR3 region has 15 residues.